Each of the 9 T cell receptor beta chains below was sequenced from the same sample in a study of blood T cell repertoires in COVID-19. Method: immunoSEQ multiplex PCR; TCRdb's copy keeps in-frame clones and lacks some. The repertoire consists of approximately 130,000 clones, with over 75% occurring once and the leading ten covering around 30%. Input material: peripheral blood. The receptors here all came from a man between 65 and 85 years old with active or convalescent COVID-19.

This clone was counted only a few times. CDR3 bases: TGTGCCAGCAGCTTACCCGGGACAGGGTGGGATGAGCAGTTCTTC. It yields the protein CASSLPGTGWDEQFF. The rearrangement joins TRBV5-6 to TRBJ2-1; 9 nucleotides line up with TRBD1. CDR1 is SGHDT and CDR2 is YYEEEE in the germline V gene. V shed 2 bases and J 8 bases; nucleotides not matched to a gene: 8. This CDR3 region has 15 residues.

This sequence joins TRBV6-6 and TRBJ2-1; D uncertain. This CDR3 has 13 amino acids. V lost 7 bases to trimming and J lost 7 bases, with 14 bases between them. Per germline, CDR1 MNHNY and CDR2 SVGAGI (reference sequence). CDR3 nucleotides: TGTGCCAGCACTCTCACGCCACAGAATGAGCAGTTCTTC. Amino acids: CASTLTPQNEQFF.

This sequence joins TRBV7-2 and TRBJ2-5; maybe TRBD2 (6 bases). In germline, CDR1 is SGHTA, CDR2 FQGNSA. V was cut by 0 bases and J by 0 bases, with 11 bases left in between. This CDR3 region has 16 residues. CDR3 coding DNA: TGTGCCAGCAGCTTAGCGGCGAGCGGGTACCAAGAGACCCAGTACTTC. Encoded protein: CASSLAASGYQETQYF.

V usage is TRBV27 and J usage is TRBJ2-5; possibly TRBD1 for D (5 bases). The length of the CDR3 is 16 residues. Trimming stripped 3 bases from V and 2 bases from J, with 16 bases between. In germline, CDR1 is MNHEY, CDR2 SMNVEV (reference sequence). CDR3 residues: CASSFLGAGVQETQYF. The CDR3 DNA is TGTGCCAGCAGTTTTTTAGGGGCAGGAGTACAAGAGACCCAGTACTTC.

This clone was observed a handful of times. CDR3 residues: CASSEQSGLPLHF. The CDR3 nucleotides are TGTGCCAGCAGTGAACAGTCAGGACTACCCCTCCACTTT. This chain uses TRBV27 with TRBJ1-6; D is unclear. The CDR3 spans 13 residues. Germline CDR1 is MNHEY and CDR2 is SMNVEV (reference sequence). V was trimmed by 5 bases and J by 12 bases, leaving 14 bases between them.

This chain joins TRBV2 and TRBJ2-5, with 7 bases fitting TRBD1. V lost 6 bases and J lost 4; bases outside the gene matches: 8. The germline CDR1 and CDR2 sequences are SNHLY and FYNNEI. This CDR3 comprises 14 residues. CDR3 bases: TGTGCCAGCAGGACAGGGTCGTCGGGAGAGACCCAGTACTTC. This encodes CASRTGSSGETQYF.

V usage is TRBV25-1 and J usage is TRBJ2-2; 14 positions agree with TRBD2. The CDR3 consists of 16 residues. The junction had 3 bases not matched to a gene; V was cut back by 3 bases and J by 6 bases. The germline V gene has CDR1 MGHDK and CDR2 SYGVNS. This CDR3 is CASSDGLAGGSGELFF. The CDR3 coding sequence is TGTGCCAGCAGTGACGGACTAGCGGGAGGTTCCGGGGAGCTGTTTTTT.

The CDR3 sequence is CASSLRDGMTSGSYEQYF. The CDR3 DNA follows: TGTGCCAGCAGTTTACGGGACGGCATGACTAGCGGGAGCTACGAGCAGTACTTC. The chain carries TRBV27 and TRBJ2-7; TRBD2 aligns across 12 bases. V trimming: 2 bases; J trimming: 3 bases; junction bases outside the gene matches: 11. The CDR3 loop spans 18 amino acids. Germline CDR1 MNHEY, CDR2 SMNVEV (reference sequence).

This clone has just a few counts. The rearrangement joins TRBV27 to TRBJ1-1, with a tentative D call TRBD1 (6 bases). The CDR3 has 12 amino acids. Germline loops: CDR1 MNHEY, CDR2 SMNVEV (reference sequence). V was trimmed by 3 bases and J by 7 bases, leaving 9 bases between them. The CDR3 region has the DNA TGTGCCAGCAGTTTGTCAGGGGTTGAAGCTTTCTTT. Its translation: CASSLSGVEAFF.